This entry concerns a single TCR beta chain. Its antigen is still unknown. The input lacks base qualities; no much larger clone sits a single base away. The sample originates from a study of blood T cell repertoires in COVID-19 (dated by TCRdb to 2020 to 2022). Describing the broader study: Samples from collaborators originated in the United States, Italy and Spain and spanned both the acute and convalescent phases of COVID-19. The prospective study material was composed of cDNA or gDNA derived from T cells, B-cell-depleted T cells, or PBMCs. Deeply sampled blood TCRbeta repertoires from subjects exposed to, actively infected with, or recovered from COVID-19 were included in the dataset. The repertoires were made available in a free public database intended to serve as a resource for research on the immune response to SARS-CoV-2. The samples were drawn from the first 160 participants of the ongoing ImmuneRACE study and from 950 to 1,500 subjects provided by 6 global collaborators. Sample metadata almost always included a de-identified subject ID, COVID-19 status, age in years and sex. HLA class I and class II types, where available, came from metadata supplied by the sample provider rather than from assay-based typing. Overall study results and their limits: The quantity of clinical and demographic metadata differed by source and by participant and was supplied without curation.

TCRbeta CDR3 regions were amplified from genomic DNA by means of the immunoSEQ Assay, a bias-controlled multiplex PCR. As for the authors' bioinformatics: The number of nucleated cells in each sample was estimated from the amplification of reference gene primers within the assay. Sequence reads were collapsed and filtered to measure the absolute abundance of every unique TCRbeta CDR3 rearrangement. For each sample, productive Simpson clonality was calculated as the square root of Simpson's diversity index across productive rearrangements. Drawn from immuneACCESS, this table holds only the in-frame rearrangements with V and J called that TCRdb kept. Clones are partly lost; checked studies trace under half to an unresolved V gene and leave the rest unexplained. V and J calls and clone size come straight from that table; D and trimming were deduced from the DNA. The sample table lists about 180,000 clones, nearly 90% of them with a count of one. Jointly, the top ten make up 2% to 2.5% of the sample.

Participants in the prospective study were enrolled through a virtual design, were aged about 18 to 90 years, and lived in 24 United States geographic areas. In the prospective study, cohorts were assigned on the basis of participant-reported clinical history obtained from a screening survey and a study questionnaire. Mobile phlebotomists in the prospective study collected whole blood, serum and a nasopharyngeal or oropharyngeal swab from every participant. Over an approximately two-month period, participants in the prospective study had the option of providing additional blood draws and questionnaires. Before DNA extraction, blood samples from the prospective study were shipped at room temperature or frozen. There are 13 amino acids in the CDR3, from cysteine to phenylalanine inclusive. Left in the record is the CDR3 DNA by itself, 39 bases read in frame from the first base. The germline V end is reduced by 8 bases and the J end by 5 bases; junction bases left unmatched: 9. In the germline V gene (reference sequence), CDR1 corresponds to LGHDT and CDR2 to YNNKEL.

The rearrangement joined TRBV3-1 (or the pseudogene TRBV3-2) to TRBJ2-7, and 7 bases in between align with TRBD1. The sequenced sample consisted of PBMCs or T cells enriched from blood (not recorded which). This receptor was taken from a woman between 40 and 55 years old with acute COVID-19. This receptor has the CDR3 CASRRQGNNEQYF. The DNA sequence follows: TGTGCCAGCCGTCGACAGGGAAACAACGAGCAGTACTTC.